This TCR beta chain was identified during a study of beta chain features in type 1 diabetes. The CDR3 spans 20 residues. V lost 0 bases, J lost 1 base, and 23 bases lay in between. Germline V gives CDR1 SGHRS, CDR2 YFSETQ. The whole isolated RNA underwent reverse transcription, so sequencing captured expressed TCRB transcripts. Repertoires were generated with immunoSEQ multiplex PCR, while TCRdb's copy carries only in-frame clones and drops some. The table shows 550,000 to 850,000 clones, with around 15% occurring only once. Overall study results and limits: For Type 1 diabetes patients, all four CD4+ subsets carried TCRB CDR3s that were moderately but significantly shorter.

A note on this clone: The antigen remains unidentified.

This chain joins TRBV5-1 and TRBJ2-1; a possible D gene is TRBD2 (7 bases). The sample was naive CD4+ T cells from blood. This receptor was taken from a man aged 18-30 years with type 1 diabetes. CDR3 sequence (DNA): TGCGCCAGCAGCTTGGGCCCAAGGTGGGCGGGGGCCTTATCCTACAATGAGCAGTTCTTC. This encodes CASSLGPRWAGALSYNEQFF.